These T cell receptor beta chains were read from a single sample in a study of shared clonotypes between healthy human individuals. Generated by immunoSEQ multiplex PCR, the TCRdb table keeps only in-frame clones and is missing some. The sample yields 400,000 to 500,000 clones, less than 80% seen once. The sequencing input was PBMCs. The receptors derive from a woman aged 40 to 55 in good health. Some clones in this sample may be carry-over from other donors' samples. The CDR3 runs from the conserved cysteine through the conserved F or W. The D gene is left open where the match is weak. Not all rows give a size; the values are once, few, many and, for expanded clones, a class.

>TRBV19|TRBJ2-2|-|few
TGTGCCAGTAGTTCATCAGGGGCCGGGGAGCTGTTTTTT
CASSSSGAGELFF
>TRBV5-1|TRBJ1-1|-|few
TGCGCCAGCAGCTTGGCAGGGACCACTGAAGCTTTCTTT
CASSLAGTTEAFF
>TRBV5-1|TRBJ2-2|TRBD2|many
TGCGCCAGCAGCCCTAGCGGGAGGGCCAACACCGGGGAGCTGTTTTTT
CASSPSGRANTGELFF
>TRBV9|TRBJ1-2|-|-
TGTGCCAGCAGCGTATTTAACTATGGCTACACCTTC
CASSVFNYGYTF
>TRBV6-5|TRBJ1-1|-|-
TGTGCCAGCAGTCAGGGTTGGGACACTGAAGCTTTCTTT
CASSQGWDTEAFF
>TRBV7-8|TRBJ1-2|-|-
TGTGCCAGCAGCTTAGTGGGGGGCGCCGGCTACACCTTC
CASSLVGGAGYTF
>TRBV7-9|TRBJ1-1|TRBD1|-
TGTGCCAGCAGTCATAGACAGGGACTAATGAACACTGAAGCTTTCTTT
CASSHRQGLMNTEAFF
>TRBV21-1|TRBJ2-7|-|-
TGTGCCAGCAGTCAGCAGTACTTC
CASSQQYF
>TRBV28|TRBJ2-4|TRBD1|-
TGTGCCAGCAGTTTAACACAGGGGGCTGTCAAAAACATTCAGTACTTC
CASSLTQGAVKNIQYF
>TRBV5-1|TRBJ2-5|-|-
TGCGCCAGCAGCACATTACAGATTGGGGAGACCCAGTACTTC
CASSTLQIGETQYF
>TRBV7-7|TRBJ2-5|TRBD2|many
TGTGCTAGCAGCCCCCCGACTAGCGCCTTAGAGGCGGCCCAGTACTTC
CASSPPTSALEAAQYF
>TRBV7-2|TRBJ2-2|TRBD2|-
TGTGCCAGCAGCCTTACCGGGACTAGCTTTGGGGAGCTGTTTTTT
CASSLTGTSFGELFF
>TRBV30|TRBJ1-1|-|few
TGTGCCTGGAGGTATGAAAGGGATGGAGCTTTCTTT
CAWRYERDGAFF
>TRBV6-1|TRBJ2-1|-|-
TGTGCCAGCACGGGGCTCTACTACAATGAGCAGTTCTTC
CASTGLYYNEQFF
>TRBV6-5|TRBJ2-7|TRBD1|once
TGTGCCAGCAGTCTGGGACAGGGTTACGAGCAGTACTTC
CASSLGQGYEQYF
>TRBV5-1|TRBJ2-5|TRBD1|-
TGCGCCAGCAGCCCGGGACAGGCCAGAGAGACCCAGTACTTC
CASSPGQARETQYF
>TRBV7-9|TRBJ2-7|-|-
TGTGCCAGCAGCCCGCGTCTGGGGAGCGGGTTAGCCTACGAGCAGTACTTC
CASSPRLGSGLAYEQYF
>TRBV6-4|TRBJ2-7|-|-
TGTGCCAGCAGGCAGGGTGGGGCCCCGCCAGGCTACGAGCAGTACTTC
CASRQGGAPPGYEQYF
>TRBV5-5|TRBJ1-2|TRBD1|-
TGTGCCAGCAGCATCGATAGGGGAGAGACAGGGTTCTACACCTTC
CASSIDRGETGFYTF
>TRBV23-1|TRBJ1-5|-|-
TGCGCCAGCAGTCCCCCGGGCCGCAGACGGCCCCAGCATTTT
CASSPPGRRRPQHF
>TRBV5-5|TRBJ1-4|-|-
TGTGCCAGCAGCTTAGCTGAGGAAAAACTGTTTTTT
CASSLAEEKLFF
>TRBV19|TRBJ2-1|TRBD2|once
TGTGCCAGTAGTATTGGGGGACTAGCATTGGGTGAGCAGTTCTTC
CASSIGGLALGEQFF